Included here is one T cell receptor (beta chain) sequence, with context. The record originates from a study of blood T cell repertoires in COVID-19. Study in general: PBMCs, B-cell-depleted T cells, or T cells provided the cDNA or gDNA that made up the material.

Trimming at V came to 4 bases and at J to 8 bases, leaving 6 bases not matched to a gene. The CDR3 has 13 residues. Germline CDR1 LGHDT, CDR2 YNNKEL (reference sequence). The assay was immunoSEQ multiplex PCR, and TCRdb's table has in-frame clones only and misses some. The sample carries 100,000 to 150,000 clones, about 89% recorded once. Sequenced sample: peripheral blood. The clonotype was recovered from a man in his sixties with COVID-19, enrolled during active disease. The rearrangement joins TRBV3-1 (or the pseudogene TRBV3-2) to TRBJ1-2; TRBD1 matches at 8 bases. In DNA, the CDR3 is TGTGCCAGCAGCCCCCGGGCAGGGGGCGGCTACACCTTC. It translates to CASSPRAGGGYTF.